This T cell receptor (beta chain) derives from a study of T cells after yellow fever vaccination. This CDR3 spans 13 amino acids. Trimming left V 6 bases short and J 10 bases short, with 17 bases between. CDR1 is KGHSH, CDR2 LQKENI, per germline. TCRdb reprocessed the 5' RACE reads via MiXCR and lists one record per CDR3 protein. The table records just over 300,000 distinct CDR3 sequences, around 4% of them present only once. This material consisted of PBMCs, taken on the day of the yellow fever booster vaccination. This receptor was obtained from a man aged 18 to 30 who received the YFV17D yellow fever vaccine. The chain has TRBV18 and TRBJ2-3, with D perhaps given as TRBD1 or TRBD2 (6 bases each). The CDR3 reads CASSPGGDTPQYF. CDR3 DNA: TGTGCCAGCTCGCCCGGCGGGGACACCCCGCAGTATTTT.